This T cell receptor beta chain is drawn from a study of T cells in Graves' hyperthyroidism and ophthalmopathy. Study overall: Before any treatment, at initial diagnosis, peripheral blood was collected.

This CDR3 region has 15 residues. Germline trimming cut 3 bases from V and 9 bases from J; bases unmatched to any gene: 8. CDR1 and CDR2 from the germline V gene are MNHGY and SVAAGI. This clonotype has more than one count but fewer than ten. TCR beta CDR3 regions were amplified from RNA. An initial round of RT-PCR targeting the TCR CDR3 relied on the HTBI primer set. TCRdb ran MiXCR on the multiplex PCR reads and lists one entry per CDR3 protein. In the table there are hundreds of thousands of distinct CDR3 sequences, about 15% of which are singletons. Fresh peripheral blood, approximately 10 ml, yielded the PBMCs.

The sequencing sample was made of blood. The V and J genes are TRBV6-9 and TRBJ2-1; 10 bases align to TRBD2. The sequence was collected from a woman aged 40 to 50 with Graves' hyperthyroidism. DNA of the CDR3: TGTGCCAGCAGTTACGGCCTAGCGGGAGCATCTGAGCAGTTCTTC. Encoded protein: CASSYGLAGASEQFF.